The clone carrying this T cell receptor beta chain was counted once. The data stem from a study of blood T cell repertoires in COVID-19. Across the study: COVID-19 samples from acute and convalescent phases originated in the United States, Italy and Spain. PBMCs, B-cell-depleted T cells, or T cells were the source of the cDNA or gDNA that made up the material.

As handled by the study authors: Reference gene primers were amplified, and this amplification served to estimate nucleated cell counts. The protocol was immunoSEQ multiplex PCR, while the TCRdb copy is restricted to in-frame clones and leaves out a portion. V and J calls and clone size are those listed in that table; D and trimming were worked out from the DNA. The sample has about 300,000 clones, around 90% seen once. The CDR3 is 16 amino acids. Germline CDR1 and CDR2: SGHAT and FQNNGV. V lost 5 bases to trimming and J lost 2 bases; unmatched junction nucleotides: 8. The TCR sequence derives from a man between 18 and 35 years old who had recovered from COVID-19. The genes are TRBV11-2 and TRBJ2-2; TRBD1 agrees at 7 bases. The sequencing sample was made of peripheral blood. CDR3 nucleotide sequence: TGTGCCAGCAGCCTCATGACAGGGAGAAACACCGGGGAGCTGTTTTTT. It codes for CASSLMTGRNTGELFF. Full variable domain (missing parts from reference TRBV11-2 and TRBJ2-2): EAGVAQSPRYKIIEKRQSVAFWCNPISGHATLYWYQQILGQGPKLLIQFQNNGVVDDSQLPKDRFSAERLKGVDSTLKIQPAKLEDSAVYLCASSLMTGRNTGELFFGEGSRLTVL.